The entry below gives a single T cell receptor (beta chain) sequence along with its context. Antigen unknown. These data originate in a study of T cell responses to AZD1222 COVID-19 vaccine. The CDR3 totals 13 residues. Trimming removed 5 bases at V and 1 base at J, with 8 bases between. Germline loops: CDR1 MNHEY, CDR2 SVGAGI. General study points: In a largely white British group with more females than males, clonal diversity was possibly underestimated. Recipients of two AZD1222 doses showed rising Spike-specific TCR breadth and depth. Scientists sampled the repertoires only once the peak T cell response had passed.

The assay was immunoSEQ multiplex PCR, and TCRdb's table has in-frame clones only and misses some. The sample holds some 150,000 clones; around 88% are singletons and the top ten take more than 3%. The material was peripheral blood, obtained on day 0 of MenACWY control vaccination. This sequence originates from an adult in good health. V gene TRBV6-5 combines with J gene TRBJ2-5, with D possibly matching TRBD2 (6 bases). CDR3 sequence: CASSPGLQETQYF. The CDR3 nucleotides are TGTGCCAGCAGTCCGGGACTCCAAGAGACCCAGTACTTC.